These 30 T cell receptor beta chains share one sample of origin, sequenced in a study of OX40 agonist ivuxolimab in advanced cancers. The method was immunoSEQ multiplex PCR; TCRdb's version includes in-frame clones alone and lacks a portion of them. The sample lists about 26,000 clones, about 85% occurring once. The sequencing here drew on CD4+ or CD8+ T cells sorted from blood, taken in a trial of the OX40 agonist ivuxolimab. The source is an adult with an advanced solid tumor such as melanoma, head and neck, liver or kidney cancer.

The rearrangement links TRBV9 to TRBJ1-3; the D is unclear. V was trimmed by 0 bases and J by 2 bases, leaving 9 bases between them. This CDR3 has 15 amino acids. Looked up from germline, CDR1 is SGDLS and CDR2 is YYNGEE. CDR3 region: CASSVAGMAGNTIYF. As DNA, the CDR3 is TGTGCCAGCAGCGTAGCGGGAATGGCTGGAAACACCATATATTTT.

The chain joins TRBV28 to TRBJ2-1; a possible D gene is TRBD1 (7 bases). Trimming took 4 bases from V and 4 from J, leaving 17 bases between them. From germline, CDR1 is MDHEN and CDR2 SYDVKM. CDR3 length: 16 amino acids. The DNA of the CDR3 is TGTGCCAGCAGTTCCGGAGGGACAGCTTTTTACAATGAGCAGTTCTTC. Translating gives CASSSGGTAFYNEQFF.

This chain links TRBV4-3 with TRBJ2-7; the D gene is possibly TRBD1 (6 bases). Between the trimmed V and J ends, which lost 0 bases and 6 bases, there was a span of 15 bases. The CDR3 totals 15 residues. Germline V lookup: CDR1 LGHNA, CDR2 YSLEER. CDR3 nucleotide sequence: TGCGCCAGCAGCCAAGACCCCGGGACACGGGGCGAGCAGTACTTC. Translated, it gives CASSQDPGTRGEQYF.

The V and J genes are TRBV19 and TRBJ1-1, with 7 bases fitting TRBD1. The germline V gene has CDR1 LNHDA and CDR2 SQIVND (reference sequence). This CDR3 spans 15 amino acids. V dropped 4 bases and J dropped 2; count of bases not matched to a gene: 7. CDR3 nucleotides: TGTGCCAGTAGTACTCCAGGGACAGTCAACACTGAAGCTTTCTTT. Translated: CASSTPGTVNTEAFF.

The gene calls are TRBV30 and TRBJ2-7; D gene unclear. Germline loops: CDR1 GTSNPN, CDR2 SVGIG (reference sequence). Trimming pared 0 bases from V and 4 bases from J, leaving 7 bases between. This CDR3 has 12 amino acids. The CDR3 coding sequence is TGTGCCTGGAGTGTAACGGGTTACGAGCAGTACTTC. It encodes CAWSVTGYEQYF. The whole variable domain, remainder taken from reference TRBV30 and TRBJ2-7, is SQTIHQWPATLVQPVGSPLSLECTVEGTSNPNLYWYRQAAGRGLQLLFYSVGIGQISSEVPQNLSASRPQDRQFILSSKKLLLSDSGFYLCAWSVTGYEQYFGPGTRLTVT.

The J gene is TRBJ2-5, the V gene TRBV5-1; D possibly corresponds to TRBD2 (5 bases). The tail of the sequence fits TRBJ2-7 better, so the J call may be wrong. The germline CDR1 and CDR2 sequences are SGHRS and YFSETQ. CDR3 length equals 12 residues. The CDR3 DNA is TGCGCCAGCAGCCCACCCGGGGACGAGCAGTACTTC. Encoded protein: CASSPPGDEQYF.

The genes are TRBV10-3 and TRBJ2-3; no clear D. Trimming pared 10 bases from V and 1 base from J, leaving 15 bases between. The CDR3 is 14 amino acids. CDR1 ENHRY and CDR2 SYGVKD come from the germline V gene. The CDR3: CATARAAGTDTQYF. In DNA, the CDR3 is TGTGCCACAGCCCGGGCTGCGGGCACAGATACGCAGTATTTT.

The CDR3 reads CASSQVLLYEQYF. CDR3 sequence (DNA): TGTGCCAGCAGCCAAGTATTGTTATACGAGCAGTACTTC. The chain joins TRBV14 to TRBJ2-7; no reliable D call. Trimming removed 1 base at V and 4 bases at J, with 8 bases between. This CDR3 contains 13 residues. Per germline, CDR1 SGHDN and CDR2 FVKESK.

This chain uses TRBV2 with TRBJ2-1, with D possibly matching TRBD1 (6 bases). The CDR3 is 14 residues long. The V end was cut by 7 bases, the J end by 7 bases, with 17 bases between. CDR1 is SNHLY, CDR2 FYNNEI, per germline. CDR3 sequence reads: CASTGQQGQNEQFF. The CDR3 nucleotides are TGTGCCAGCACCGGACAACAGGGTCAAAATGAGCAGTTCTTC.

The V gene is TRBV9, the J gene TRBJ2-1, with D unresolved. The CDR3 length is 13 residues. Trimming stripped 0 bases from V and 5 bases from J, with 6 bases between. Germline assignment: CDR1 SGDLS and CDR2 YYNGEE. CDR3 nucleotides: TGTGCCAGCAGCGTAGAAAGGGACAATGAGCAGTTCTTC. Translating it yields CASSVERDNEQFF.

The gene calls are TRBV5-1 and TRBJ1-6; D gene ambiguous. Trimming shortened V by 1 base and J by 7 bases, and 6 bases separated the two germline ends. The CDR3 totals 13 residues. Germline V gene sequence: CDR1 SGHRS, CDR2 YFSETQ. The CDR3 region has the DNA TGCGCCAGCAGCTTGAAGGAAAATTCACCCCTCCACTTT. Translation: CASSLKENSPLHF.

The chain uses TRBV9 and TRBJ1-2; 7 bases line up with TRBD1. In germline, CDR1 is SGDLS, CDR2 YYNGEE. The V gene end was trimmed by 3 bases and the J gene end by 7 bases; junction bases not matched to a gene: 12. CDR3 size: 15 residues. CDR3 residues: CASSGPGQTKTGYTF. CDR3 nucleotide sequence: TGTGCCAGCAGCGGACCGGGACAGACGAAAACTGGCTACACCTTC.

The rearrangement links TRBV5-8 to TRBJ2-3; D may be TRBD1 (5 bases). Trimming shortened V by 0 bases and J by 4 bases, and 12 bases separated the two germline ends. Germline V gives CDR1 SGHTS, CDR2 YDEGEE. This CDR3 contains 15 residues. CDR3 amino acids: CASSLVMGPPDTQYF. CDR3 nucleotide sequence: TGTGCCAGCAGCTTGGTAATGGGGCCCCCAGATACGCAGTATTTT.

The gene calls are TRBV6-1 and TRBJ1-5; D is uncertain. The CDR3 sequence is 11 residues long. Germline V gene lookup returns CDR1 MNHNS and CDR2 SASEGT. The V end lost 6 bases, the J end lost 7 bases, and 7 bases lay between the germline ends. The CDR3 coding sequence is TGTGCCAGCAGGACGGAACAGCCCCAGCATTTT. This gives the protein CASRTEQPQHF.

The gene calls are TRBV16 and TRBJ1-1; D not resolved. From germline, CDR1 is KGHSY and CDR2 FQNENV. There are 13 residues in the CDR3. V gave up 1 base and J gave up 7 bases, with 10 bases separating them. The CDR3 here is CASSQFKTVEAFF. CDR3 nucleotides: TGTGCCAGCAGCCAATTCAAAACTGTTGAAGCTTTCTTT. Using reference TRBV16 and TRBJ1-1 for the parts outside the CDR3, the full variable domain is GEEVAQTPKHLVRGEGQKAKLYCAPIKGHSYVFWYQQVLKNEFKFLISFQNENVFDETGMPKERFSAKCLPNSPCSLEIQATKLEDSAVYFCASSQFKTVEAFFGQGTRLTVV.

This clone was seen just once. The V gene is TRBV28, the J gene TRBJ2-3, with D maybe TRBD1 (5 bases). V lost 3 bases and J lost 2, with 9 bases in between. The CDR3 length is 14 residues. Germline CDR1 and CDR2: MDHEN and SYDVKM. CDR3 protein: CASSFVRDTDTQYF. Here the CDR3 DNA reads TGTGCCAGCAGTTTCGTCAGGGACACAGATACGCAGTATTTT.

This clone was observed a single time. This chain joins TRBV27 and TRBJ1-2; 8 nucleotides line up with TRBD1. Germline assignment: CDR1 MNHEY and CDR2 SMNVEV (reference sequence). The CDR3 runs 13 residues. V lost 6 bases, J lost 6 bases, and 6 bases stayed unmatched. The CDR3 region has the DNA TGTGCCAGCAGCCTAGGACAGGGCGATGGCTACACCTTC. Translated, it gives CASSLGQGDGYTF.

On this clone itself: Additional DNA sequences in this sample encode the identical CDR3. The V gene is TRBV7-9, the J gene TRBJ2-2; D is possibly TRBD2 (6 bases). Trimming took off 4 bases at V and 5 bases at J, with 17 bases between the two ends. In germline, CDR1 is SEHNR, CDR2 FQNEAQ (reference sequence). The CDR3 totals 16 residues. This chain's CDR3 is CASSSLAEGNTGELFF. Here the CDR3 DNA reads TGTGCCAGCAGCTCACTCGCGGAGGGGAATACCGGGGAGCTGTTTTTT.

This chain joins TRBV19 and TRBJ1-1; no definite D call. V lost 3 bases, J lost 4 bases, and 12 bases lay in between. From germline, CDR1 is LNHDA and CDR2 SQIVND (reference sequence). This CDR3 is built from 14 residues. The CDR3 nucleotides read TGTGCCAGTAGTATTCTGGAGGGAGGCACTGAAGCTTTCTTT. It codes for CASSILEGGTEAFF.

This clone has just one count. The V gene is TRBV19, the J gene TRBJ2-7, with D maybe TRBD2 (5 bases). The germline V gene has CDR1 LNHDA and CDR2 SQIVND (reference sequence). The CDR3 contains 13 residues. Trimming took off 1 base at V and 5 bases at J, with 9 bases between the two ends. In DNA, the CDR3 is TGTGCCAGTAGTATAGGAGGGAGCAACGAGCAGTACTTC. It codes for CASSIGGSNEQYF. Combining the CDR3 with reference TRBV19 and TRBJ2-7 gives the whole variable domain DGGITQSPKYLFRKEGQNVTLSCEQNLNHDAMYWYRQDPGQGLRLIYYSQIVNDFQKGDIAEGYSVSREKKESFPLTVTSAQKNPTAFYLCASSIGGSNEQYFGPGTRLTVT.

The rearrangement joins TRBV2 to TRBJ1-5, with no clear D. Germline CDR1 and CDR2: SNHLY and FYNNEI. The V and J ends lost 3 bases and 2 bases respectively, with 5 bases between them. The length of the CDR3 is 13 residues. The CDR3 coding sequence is TGTGCCAGCAGTGAGGATGGCAATCAGCCCCAGCATTTT. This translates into CASSEDGNQPQHF.

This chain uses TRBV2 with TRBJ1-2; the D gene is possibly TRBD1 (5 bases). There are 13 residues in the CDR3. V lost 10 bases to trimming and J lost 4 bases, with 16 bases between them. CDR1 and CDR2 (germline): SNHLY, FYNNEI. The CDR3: CATLPGGTYGYTF. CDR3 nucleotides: TGTGCCACCCTACCGGGAGGGACCTATGGCTACACCTTC.

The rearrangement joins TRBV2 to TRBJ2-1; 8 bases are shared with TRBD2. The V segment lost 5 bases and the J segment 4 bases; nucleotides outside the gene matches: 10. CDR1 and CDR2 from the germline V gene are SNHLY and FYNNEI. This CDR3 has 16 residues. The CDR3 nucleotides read TGTGCCAGCAGTCGTTCCAGCGGGGGTCCTTACAATGAGCAGTTCTTC. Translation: CASSRSSGGPYNEQFF.

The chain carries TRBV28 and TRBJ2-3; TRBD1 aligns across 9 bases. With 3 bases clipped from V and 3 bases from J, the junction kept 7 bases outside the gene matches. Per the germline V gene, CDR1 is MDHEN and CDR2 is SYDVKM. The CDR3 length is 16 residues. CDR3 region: CASSFNPGQGTDTQYF. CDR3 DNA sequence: TGTGCCAGCAGTTTCAATCCGGGACAGGGAACAGATACGCAGTATTTT.

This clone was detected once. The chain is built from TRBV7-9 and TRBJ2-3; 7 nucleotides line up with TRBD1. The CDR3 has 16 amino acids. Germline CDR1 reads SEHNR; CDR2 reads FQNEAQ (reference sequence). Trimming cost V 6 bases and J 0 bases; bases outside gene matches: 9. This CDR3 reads CASSQLRGRSTDTQYF. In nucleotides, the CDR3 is TGTGCCAGCAGTCAACTTAGGGGGCGGAGCACAGATACGCAGTATTTT.

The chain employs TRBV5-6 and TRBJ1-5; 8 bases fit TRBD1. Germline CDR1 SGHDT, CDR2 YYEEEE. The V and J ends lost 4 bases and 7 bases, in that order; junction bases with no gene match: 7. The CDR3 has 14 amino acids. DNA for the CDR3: TGTGCCAGCAGCCAGGCGGACAGGGACCAGCCCCAGCATTTT. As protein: CASSQADRDQPQHF.

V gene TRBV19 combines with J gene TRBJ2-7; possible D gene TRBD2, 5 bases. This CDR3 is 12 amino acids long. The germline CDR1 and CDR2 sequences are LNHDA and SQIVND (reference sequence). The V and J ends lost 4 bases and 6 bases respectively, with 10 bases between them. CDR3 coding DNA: TGTGCCAGTAGTAGCGGGCCCATCGAGCAGTACTTC. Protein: CASSSGPIEQYF.

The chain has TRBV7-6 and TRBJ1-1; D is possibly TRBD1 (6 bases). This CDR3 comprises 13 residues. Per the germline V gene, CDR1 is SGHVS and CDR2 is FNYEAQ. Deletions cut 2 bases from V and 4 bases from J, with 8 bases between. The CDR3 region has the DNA TGTGCCAGCAGCTTAACAGGGAGCACTGAAGCTTTCTTT. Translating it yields CASSLTGSTEAFF.

CDR3 in DNA: TGCGCCAGCAGCCACCGGGACGGAAGCTACGAGCAGTACTTC. Its translation: CASSHRDGSYEQYF. The V gene is TRBV4-1, the J gene TRBJ2-7; D might be TRBD1 or TRBD2, each matching 5 bases. CDR1 and CDR2 (germline): MGHRA, YSYEKL. The V end was cut by 3 bases, the J end by 3 bases, with 12 bases between. This CDR3 is 14 amino acids long.

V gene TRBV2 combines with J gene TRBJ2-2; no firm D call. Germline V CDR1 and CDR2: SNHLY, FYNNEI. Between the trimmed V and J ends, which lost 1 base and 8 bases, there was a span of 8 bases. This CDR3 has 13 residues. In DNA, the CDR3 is TGTGCCAGCAGTGAAGGGGGAACTGGGGAGCTGTTTTTT. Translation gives CASSEGGTGELFF.